This T cell receptor (beta chain) came from a study of blood T cell repertoires in COVID-19. Study background: Samples representing acute and convalescent COVID-19 were sourced from the United States, Italy and Spain.

TCRdb's table, derived via immunoSEQ multiplex PCR, lists solely in-frame clones and lacks some. The data hold some 120,000 clones, with roughly 80% observed a single time. V was trimmed by 5 bases and J by 3 bases, leaving 9 bases between them. The CDR3 extends over 13 amino acids. The receptor's source is a woman between 50 and 59 years old with acute or convalescent COVID-19. Material: peripheral blood. V and J are TRBV12-3 or TRBV12-4 and TRBJ2-3; D may be TRBD1 (6 bases). This CDR3 is CASSPTGTDTQYF. Written as DNA, the CDR3 is TGTGCCAGCAGTCCCACAGGGACAGATACGCAGTATTTT.